Presented here are 7 T cell receptor beta chains from one specimen sequenced in a study of CD8+CD57+ T cells in acquired aplastic anemia. Whoever was chosen for sequencing had shown CD8+CD57+ cell expansion by flow cytometry. Profiles of TCR beta VDJ and CDR3 were generated from a genomic DNA template. TCRdb passed the reads through MiXCR, listing each CDR3 protein once. The sample holds 260,000 or so distinct CDR3 sequences, about 80% seen once. Sequencing was carried out using sorted CD4+, CD8+, or CD8+CD57+ T cells (not recorded which) from PBMCs. These TCRs come from a human donor with aplastic anemia.

This clonotype showed up just once. The junction does not match germline at one end; this may be a read error. The rearrangement joins TRBV9 to TRBJ1-2; possible D gene TRBD1, 5 bases. Germline V gene sequence: CDR1 SGDLS, CDR2 YYNGEE. The CDR3 is made up of 15 amino acids. Written as DNA, the CDR3 is TGTGCCAGCAGCGTGAGATGGGGCGCCGACTATTGCTACACCTTC. Protein sequence: CASSVRWGADYCYTF.

This clonotype was counted between two and nine times. The genes are TRBV9 and TRBJ2-1; 7 bases fit TRBD1. This CDR3 region has 15 residues. Germline lookup yields CDR1 SGDLS and CDR2 YYNGEE. The junction had 18 bases not matched to a gene; V was cut back by 4 bases and J by 14 bases. The CDR3 protein is CASSLDLTGNTEEFF. As DNA, the CDR3 is TGTGCCAGCAGCTTAGATCTGACAGGGAACACTGAAGAGTTCTTC.

In the case of this clonotype: This CDR3 fails to terminate in the conserved phenylalanine or tryptophan, so it likely reflects a read error. Because the CDR3's place on the DNA is in doubt, the DNA is left out and the CDR3 is given as listed by TCRdb. The chain uses TRBV7-9 and TRBJ2-3; the table's D call, TRBD1, has no DNA check behind it. The CDR3 length equals 14 residues, ends included. Germline V gives CDR1 SEHNR, CDR2 FQNEAQ (reference sequence). The CDR3 is CASSLAPGEQSLGV.

This chain uses TRBV7-9 with TRBJ2-4; D might be TRBD2 (5 bases). Germline CDR1 is SEHNR and CDR2 is FQNEAQ (reference sequence). Trimming stripped 8 bases from V and 9 bases from J, with 14 bases between. The CDR3 totals 12 residues. The CDR3 protein is CASGGVGSIQYF. CDR3 coding DNA: TGTGCCAGCGGAGGAGTTGGCAGCATTCAGTACTTC.

This chain connects TRBV7-9 to TRBJ2-6; 8 bases are shared with TRBD2. Looked up from germline, CDR1 is SEHNR and CDR2 is FQNEAQ (reference sequence). V lost 3 bases to trimming and J lost 18 bases; unmatched junction nucleotides: 16. CDR3 length: 15 residues. As DNA, the CDR3 is TGTGCCAGCAGCTTTGATAGAAGCGGGGGCAGCGTTGAGACTTTC. Translated: CASSFDRSGGSVETF.

To note about this clonotype: One end of the junction varies from germline; a read error may be responsible. The chain uses TRBV7-9 and TRBJ2-1, with a possible D match to TRBD2 (7 bases). Germline V CDR1 and CDR2: SEHNR, FQNEAQ (reference sequence). The CDR3 loop spans 15 amino acids. The CDR3 spells CASSRDRGGGNEEFF. CDR3 coding DNA: TGTGCCAGCAGCAGAGATAGAGGGGGGGGGAATGAGGAGTTCTTC.

The chain employs TRBV7-2 and TRBJ1-2; no clear D gene. The germline V gene has CDR1 SGHTA and CDR2 FQGNSA. The CDR3 has 15 amino acids. The V end lost 4 bases, the J end lost 3 bases, and 15 bases lay between the germline ends. The CDR3 region has the DNA TGTGCCAGCAGCTCTCTGGGGAAGGCTCACTATGGCTACACCTTC. Its protein is CASSSLGKAHYGYTF.